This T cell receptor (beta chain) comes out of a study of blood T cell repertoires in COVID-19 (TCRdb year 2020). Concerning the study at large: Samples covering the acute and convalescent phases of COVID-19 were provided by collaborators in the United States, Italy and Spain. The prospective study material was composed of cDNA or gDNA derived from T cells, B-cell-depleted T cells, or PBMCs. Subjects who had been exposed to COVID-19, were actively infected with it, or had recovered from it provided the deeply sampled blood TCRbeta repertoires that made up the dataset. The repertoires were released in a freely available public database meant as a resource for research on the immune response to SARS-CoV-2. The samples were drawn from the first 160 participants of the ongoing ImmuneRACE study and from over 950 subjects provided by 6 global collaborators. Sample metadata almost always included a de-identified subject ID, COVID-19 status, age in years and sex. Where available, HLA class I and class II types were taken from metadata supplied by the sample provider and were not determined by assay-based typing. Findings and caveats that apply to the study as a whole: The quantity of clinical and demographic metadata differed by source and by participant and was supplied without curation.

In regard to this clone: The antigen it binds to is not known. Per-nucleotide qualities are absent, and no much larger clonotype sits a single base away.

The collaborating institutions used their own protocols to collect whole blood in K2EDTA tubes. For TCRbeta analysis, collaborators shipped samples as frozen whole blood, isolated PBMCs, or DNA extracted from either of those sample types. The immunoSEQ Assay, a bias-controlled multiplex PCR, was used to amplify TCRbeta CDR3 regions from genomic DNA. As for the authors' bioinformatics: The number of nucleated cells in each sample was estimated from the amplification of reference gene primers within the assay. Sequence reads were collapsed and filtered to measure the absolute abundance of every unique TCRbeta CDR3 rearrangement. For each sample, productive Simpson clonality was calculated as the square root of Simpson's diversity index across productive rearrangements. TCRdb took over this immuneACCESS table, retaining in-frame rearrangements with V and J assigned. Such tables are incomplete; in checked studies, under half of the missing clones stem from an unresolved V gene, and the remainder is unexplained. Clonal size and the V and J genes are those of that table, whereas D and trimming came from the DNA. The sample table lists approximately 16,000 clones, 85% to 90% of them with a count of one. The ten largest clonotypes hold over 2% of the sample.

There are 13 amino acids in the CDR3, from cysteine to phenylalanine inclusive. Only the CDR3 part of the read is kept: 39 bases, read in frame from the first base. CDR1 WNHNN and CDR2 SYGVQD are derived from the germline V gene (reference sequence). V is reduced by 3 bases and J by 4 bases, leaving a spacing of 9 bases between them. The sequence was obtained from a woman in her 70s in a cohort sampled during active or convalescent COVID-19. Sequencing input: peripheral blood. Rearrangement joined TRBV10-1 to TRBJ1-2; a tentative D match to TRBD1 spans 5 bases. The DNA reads TGCGCCAGCAGTGAAGGGCAGGGCTATGGCTACACCTTC. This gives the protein CASSEGQGYGYTF.